This T cell receptor beta chain was recovered during a study of siplizumab effects on memory and regulatory T cells. TCRdb's copy holds only in-frame clones and misses some; the assay was immunoSEQ multiplex PCR. The table lists about 97,000 clones, about 90% of them singletons, with around 12% in the top ten. V was clipped by 9 bases and J by 5 bases; unmatched bases: 4. Per the germline V gene, CDR1 is MNHEY and CDR2 is SMNVEV (reference sequence). This CDR3 region has 13 residues. Sequencing used non-Treg CD4+ T cells sorted from blood. The receptor's source is a human donor in good health. The rearrangement links TRBV27 to TRBJ2-3; 11 bases fit TRBD2. This chain's CDR3 is CASKLAGVDTQYF. The CDR3 DNA sequence: TGTGCCAGTAAACTAGCGGGAGTAGATACGCAGTATTTT.